The table lists the clone carrying this T cell receptor beta chain with a count of one. The CDR3 contains 16 residues. Though probably carrying unrecorded immune exposures, donors were nominally healthy at sampling. The data are from a study of cytomegalovirus exposure and HLA in healthy donors. The PCR had 60 Vbeta and 13 Jbeta primers. The table came from immunoSEQ multiplex PCR; TCRdb's copy has only in-frame clones and leaves some out. Here the sample spans over 95,000 clones, about 70% being singletons. J is TRBJ2-5 and V is TRBV12-1; TRBD2 reflects the table's D call only, with no check against the DNA. TRBV12-1 is termed a pseudogene. Sequenced sample: PBMCs. The clonotype originates from a human donor in good health. The CDR3 sequence is CASSLGGGLRQETQYF. CDR3 DNA sequence: TGTGCCAGCAGCCTTGGGGGGGGCCTACGTCAAGAGACCCAGTACTTC.